Listed below are T cell receptor beta chains from one sample, sequenced in a study of T cell responses to AZD1222 COVID-19 vaccine. Some clones are missing from TCRdb's copy, which holds only in-frame ones; the method was immunoSEQ multiplex PCR. The table has around 160,000 clones, about 92% seen once. The sample in question was peripheral blood, obtained 28 days after the second AZD1222 dose. All receptors come from an adult who received the AZD1222 COVID-19 vaccine. The CDR3 runs from the conserved cysteine through the conserved F or W. The D gene is left open where the match is weak. A row's size may be missing; if present it is once, few, many or a size class.

v_gene	j_gene	abundance	d_gene	len	CDR3aa	CDR3nt
TRBV5-1	TRBJ2-6	-	-	17	CASSYGQGGSGANVLTF	TGCGCCAGCAGCTACGGACAGGGAGGGTCTGGGGCCAACGTCCTGACTTTC
TRBV29-1	TRBJ2-2	few	-	13	CSVEGTNTGELFF	TGCAGCGTTGAGGGCACGAACACCGGGGAGCTGTTTTTT
TRBV3-1/TRBV3-2	TRBJ1-2	-	-	14	CASSQEGARYGYTF	TGTGCCAGCAGCCAAGAGGGGGCGAGGTATGGCTACACCTTC
TRBV7-9	TRBJ2-5	-	-	14	CASSPKGGVETQYF	TGTGCCAGCAGCCCAAAAGGGGGTGTGGAGACCCAGTACTTC
TRBV7-9	TRBJ1-6	-	-	17	CASSSTLRPGRNSPLHF	TGTGCCAGCAGCTCGACCCTCCGTCCGGGTCGTAATTCACCCCTCCACTTT
TRBV19	TRBJ1-2	-	-	14	CASQSTSRRGGYTF	TGTGCCAGCCAGTCTACTAGCCGTAGAGGTGGCTACACCTTC
TRBV4-1	TRBJ1-1	-	-	15	CASSQDRWANTEAFF	TGCGCCAGCAGCCAAGATCGGTGGGCGAACACTGAAGCTTTCTTT
TRBV10-3	TRBJ1-1	-	-	12	CAISDRGTEAFF	TGTGCCATCAGTGACAGGGGCACTGAAGCTTTCTTT
TRBV12-3/TRBV12-4	TRBJ1-1	-	-	13	CASIRTMNTEAFF	TGTGCCAGCATCCGGACAATGAACACTGAAGCTTTCTTT
TRBV10-3	TRBJ1-5	-	-	16	CAISESGSAGNQPQHF	TGTGCCATCAGTGAGTCGGGTTCGGCAGGGAATCAGCCCCAGCATTTT
TRBV2	TRBJ1-1	-	TRBD1	14	CASKTGNMNTEAFF	TGTGCCAGCAAGACAGGGAACATGAACACTGAAGCTTTCTTT
TRBV7-2	TRBJ2-1	-	-	12	CASSLAYNEQFF	TGTGCCAGCAGCTTAGCCTACAATGAGCAGTTCTTC
TRBV7-9	TRBJ1-2	-	-	12	CASNPLGGGYTF	TGTGCCAGCAACCCTTTAGGAGGAGGCTACACCTTC
TRBV6-5	TRBJ1-1	few	-	15	CASTTFRRGNTEAFF	TGTGCCAGCACCACCTTTCGGAGGGGGAACACTGAAGCTTTCTTT